This T cell receptor (beta chain) was observed in a study of CD8 T cells in Susac syndrome. With random hexamers, roughly 0.45 to 1 ug RNA was reverse transcribed. Each CDR3 protein gets one entry after TCRdb re-called the immunoSEQ multiplex PCR reads with MiXCR. The sample shows around 180,000 distinct CDR3 sequences, 85% to 95% of them seen only once. CD8+ and CD4+ T cells from blood underwent TCR beta sequencing. The V gene's germline CDR1 is SGHRS and CDR2 YFSETQ. V was cut by 4 bases and J by 4 bases, with 10 bases left in between. The CDR3 has 13 amino acids. The sequenced sample was CD4+ T cells from PBMCs. The TCR was taken from a human donor with Susac syndrome. The chain combines TRBV5-1 with TRBJ2-3; D is uncertain. CDR3 bases: TGCGCCAGCAGCATGTCTGCCCCAGATACGCAGTATTTT. It yields the protein CASSMSAPDTQYF.